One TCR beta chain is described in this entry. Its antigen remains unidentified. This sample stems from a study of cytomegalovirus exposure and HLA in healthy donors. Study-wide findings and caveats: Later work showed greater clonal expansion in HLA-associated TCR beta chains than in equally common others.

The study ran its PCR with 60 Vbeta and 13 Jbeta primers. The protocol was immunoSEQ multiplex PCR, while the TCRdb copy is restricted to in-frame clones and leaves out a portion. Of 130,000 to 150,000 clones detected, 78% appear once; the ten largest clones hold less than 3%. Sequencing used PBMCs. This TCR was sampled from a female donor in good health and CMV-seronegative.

The CDR3 spells CASSLTSTSGGVSSYEQYF. The CDR3 DNA is TGTGCCAGCAGCTTAACCTCGACTAGCGGGGGCGTAAGCTCCTACGAGCAGTACTTC. This rearrangement joins TRBV7-8 to TRBJ2-7; 12 positions match TRBD2. This CDR3 contains 19 residues. V lost 2 bases and J lost 0; bases outside the gene matches: 11. Germline-derived CDR1 and CDR2 are SGHVS and FQNEAQ.